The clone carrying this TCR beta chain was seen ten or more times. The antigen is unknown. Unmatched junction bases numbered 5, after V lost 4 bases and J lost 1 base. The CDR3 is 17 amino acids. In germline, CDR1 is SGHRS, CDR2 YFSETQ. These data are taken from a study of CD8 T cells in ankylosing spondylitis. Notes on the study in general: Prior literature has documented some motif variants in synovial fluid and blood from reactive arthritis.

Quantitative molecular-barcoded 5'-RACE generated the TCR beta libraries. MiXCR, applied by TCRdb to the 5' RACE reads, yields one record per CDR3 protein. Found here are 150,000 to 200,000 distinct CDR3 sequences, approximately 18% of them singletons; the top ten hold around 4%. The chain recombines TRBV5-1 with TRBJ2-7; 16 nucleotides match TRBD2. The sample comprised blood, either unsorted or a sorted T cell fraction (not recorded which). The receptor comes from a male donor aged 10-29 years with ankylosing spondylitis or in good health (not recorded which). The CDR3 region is CASSPGLAGGESYEQYF. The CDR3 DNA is TGCGCCAGCAGCCCGGGACTAGCGGGAGGGGAATCCTACGAGCAGTACTTC. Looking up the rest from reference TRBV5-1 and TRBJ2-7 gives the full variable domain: KAGVTQTPRYLIKTRGQQVTLSCSPISGHRSVSWYQQTPGQGLQFLFEYFSETQRNKGNFPGRFSGRQFSNSRSEMNVSTLELGDSALYLCASSPGLAGGESYEQYFGPGTRLTVT.